Shown below are 22 T cell receptor beta chains from a single sample sequenced in a study of T cell changes during pregnancy in multiple sclerosis. Assay used: immunoSEQ multiplex PCR; TCRdb lists only in-frame clones, some missing. The sample records around 62,000 clones, roughly 87% being singletons. Here the sequenced sample was peripheral blood, taken in the second trimester of pregnancy. The receptors shown here come from a female donor in good health, enrolled as a control in a pregnancy study.

The chain carries TRBV6-9 and TRBJ2-7, with 12 bases lining up with TRBD2. This CDR3 contains 15 residues. Germline CDR1 and CDR2: MNHGY and SVAAGI. V dropped 11 bases and J dropped 0; count of bases not matched to a gene: 8. CDR3 sequence (DNA): TGTGCCCCGACTAGCGGGAGAGGGAGCTCCTACGAGCAGTACTTC. It encodes CAPTSGRGSSYEQYF.

The chain has TRBV18 and TRBJ2-1; 7 bases match TRBD2. V dropped 0 bases and J dropped 5; count of bases not matched to a gene: 13. Germline V gives CDR1 KGHSH, CDR2 LQKENI. The CDR3 spans 18 residues. The CDR3 sequence is CASSPPGAGRVQDNEQFF. CDR3 nucleotide sequence: TGTGCCAGCTCACCACCTGGAGCGGGGAGGGTCCAGGACAATGAGCAGTTCTTC. The full variable domain, rest sourced from reference TRBV18 and TRBJ2-1, is NAGVMQNPRHLVRRRGQEARLRCSPMKGHSHVYWYRQLPEEGLKFMVYLQKENIIDESGMPKERFSAEFPKEGPSILRIQQVVRGDSAAYFCASSPPGAGRVQDNEQFFGPGTRLTVL.

The rearrangement uses TRBV6-4 and TRBJ2-3, with TRBD1 matching over 7 bases. V shed 4 bases and J 3 bases; nucleotides not matched to a gene: 4. Germline loops: CDR1 MRHNA, CDR2 SNTAGT. CDR3 length: 14 amino acids. This CDR3 reads CASSAGTETDTQYF. CDR3 coding DNA: TGTGCCAGCAGTGCCGGGACAGAGACAGATACGCAGTATTTT.

This rearrangement joins TRBV5-1 to TRBJ2-5, with D tentatively TRBD2 (5 bases). This CDR3 region has 15 residues. V was clipped by 3 bases and J by 1 base, with 13 bases between them. CDR1 is SGHRS, CDR2 YFSETQ, per germline. For the CDR3, the DNA is TGCGCCAGCAGCTCGGCGCTTGGAGGCCAAGAGACCCAGTACTTC. Translated, it gives CASSSALGGQETQYF.

Only one count was recorded for this clone. The chain has TRBV19 and TRBJ2-1, with D hard to call. V gave up 1 base and J gave up 8 bases, with 6 bases separating them. Germline CDR1 reads LNHDA; CDR2 reads SQIVND (reference sequence). The CDR3 loop spans 12 amino acids. The CDR3 is CASSIGLDEQFF. The CDR3 coding sequence is TGTGCCAGTAGTATAGGGCTGGATGAGCAGTTCTTC.

The V gene is TRBV9, the J gene TRBJ2-3, with D possibly TRBD2 on 5 matching bases. CDR3 length equals 14 residues. CDR1 SGDLS and CDR2 YYNGEE come from the germline V gene. Trimming stripped 3 bases from V and 0 bases from J, with 8 bases between. The CDR3 region has the DNA TGTGCCAGCAGCGCCTCGGGGAGCACAGATACGCAGTATTTT. This sequence encodes CASSASGSTDTQYF.

This clone was found once. The rearrangement links TRBV4-1 to TRBJ1-1; 7 bases match TRBD1. The V gene's germline CDR1 is MGHRA and CDR2 YSYEKL. Losses at the gene ends were 3 bases for V and 12 bases for J; bases not matched to a gene: 7. The CDR3 has 12 residues. As DNA, the CDR3 is TGCGCCAGCAGCCAGGGGGAACAGGGGACTTTCTTT. It codes for CASSQGEQGTFF.

V gene TRBV10-2 combines with J gene TRBJ1-2; tentatively, D is TRBD1 (5 bases). The CDR3 runs to 13 residues. Germline CDR1 is WSHSY and CDR2 is SAAADI. V was trimmed by 6 bases and J by 4 bases, leaving 12 bases between them. For the CDR3, the DNA is TGCGCCAGCAGAGAAGGGGTGGTCTATGGCTACACCTTC. Protein sequence: CASREGVVYGYTF.

The V and J genes are TRBV13 and TRBJ2-1; TRBD2 matches at 14 bases. V shed 1 base and J 7 bases; nucleotides not matched to a gene: 6. The CDR3 has 17 residues. Germline assignment: CDR1 PRHDT and CDR2 FYEKMQ (reference sequence). The CDR3 sequence: CASSLDFRLAGGNEQFF. The CDR3 nucleotides are TGTGCCAGCAGCTTAGACTTTCGACTAGCGGGAGGGAATGAGCAGTTCTTC.

This clone is a singleton in its sample. The chain has TRBV28 and TRBJ2-7; D is perhaps TRBD1 (6 bases). V gave up 5 bases and J gave up 2 bases, with 16 bases separating them. The CDR3 is made up of 15 amino acids. Germline CDR1 MDHEN, CDR2 SYDVKM. The CDR3 DNA is TGTGCCAGCAGTCCAGGGGCAGGGGCCCCCTACGAGCAGTACTTC. Translation: CASSPGAGAPYEQYF. Using reference TRBV28 and TRBJ2-7 for the parts outside the CDR3, the full variable domain is DVKVTQSSRYLVKRTGEKVFLECVQDMDHENMFWYRQDPGLGLRLIYFSYDVKMKEKGDIPEGYSVSREKKERFSLILESASTNQTSMYLCASSPGAGAPYEQYFGPGTRLTVT.

This chain joins TRBV4-2 and TRBJ2-7; 11 bases are shared with TRBD1. The CDR3 length is 16 residues. Trimming at V came to 0 bases and at J to 3 bases, leaving 4 bases not matched to a gene. CDR1 LGHNA and CDR2 YNFKEQ come from the germline V gene. The DNA for the CDR3 is TGTGCCAGCAGCCAAGACGGGACAGGGGGGGACTACGAGCAGTACTTC. Residues: CASSQDGTGGDYEQYF.

CDR3 protein: CASSSGASYEQYF. CDR3 sequence (DNA): TGTGCCAGCAGTTCGGGAGCTTCCTACGAGCAGTACTTC. The V gene is TRBV27, the J gene TRBJ2-7, with D possibly TRBD2 on 6 matching bases. This CDR3 comprises 13 residues. Germline CDR1 is MNHEY and CDR2 is SMNVEV (reference sequence). V lost 4 bases and J lost 1, with 8 bases in between.

The rearrangement uses TRBV7-8 and TRBJ2-1, with 7 bases identical to TRBD2. V trimming: 1 base; J trimming: 9 bases; junction bases outside the gene matches: 6. This CDR3 has 14 amino acids. Germline CDR1 SGHVS, CDR2 FQNEAQ. The DNA for the CDR3 is TGTGCCAGCAGCTTAGTGCGGGAGTTCACTGAGCAGTTCTTC. This encodes CASSLVREFTEQFF.

The chain carries TRBV2 and TRBJ2-1; 7 nucleotides line up with TRBD1. Looked up from germline, CDR1 is SNHLY and CDR2 is FYNNEI. The CDR3 spans 18 residues. V lost 9 bases, J lost 0 bases, and 17 bases stayed unmatched. The CDR3 DNA follows: TGTGCCAGTTTAGGACAGGAGATAGTTAAGACCTCCTACAATGAGCAGTTCTTC. Amino acids: CASLGQEIVKTSYNEQFF.

The CDR3 DNA is TGTGCCAGCACCTCGTTGGACAGGGATAATCAGCCCCAGCATTTT. Residues: CASTSLDRDNQPQHF. The gene calls are TRBV28 and TRBJ1-5; 8 bases fit TRBD1. The V gene's germline CDR1 is MDHEN and CDR2 SYDVKM. This CDR3 spans 15 amino acids. Trimming took 7 bases from V and 4 from J; bases not matched to a gene: 9.

The CDR3 loop reads CASSEAPQETQYF. The CDR3 DNA reads TGTGCCAGCAGTGAAGCCCCTCAAGAGACCCAGTACTTC. V is TRBV6-1 and J is TRBJ2-5; D ambiguous. The germline gives CDR1 MNHNS, CDR2 SASEGT. CDR3 length: 13 amino acids. V gave up 0 bases and J gave up 2 bases, with 4 bases separating them.

CDR3 nucleotide sequence: TGCAGCGTTGACCAGGGTATGAACGAGCAGTACTTC. It codes for CSVDQGMNEQYF. The chain recombines TRBV29-1 with TRBJ2-7; maybe TRBD1 (5 bases). From germline, CDR1 is SQVTM and CDR2 ANQGSEA. This CDR3 has 12 residues. V gave up 3 bases and J gave up 5 bases, with 11 bases separating them.

The V call is TRBV9, the J call TRBJ1-1; tentatively, D is TRBD1 (5 bases). Trimming shortened V by 4 bases and J by 7 bases, and 20 bases separated the two germline ends. The CDR3 is made up of 15 amino acids. CDR1 is SGDLS, CDR2 YYNGEE, per germline. The CDR3 DNA is TGTGCCAGCAGCCCTTTTGAAGGGGATGGCGGTGAAGCTTTCTTT. Protein: CASSPFEGDGGEAFF.

This clone came up once. This chain connects TRBV20-1 to TRBJ1-1; no clear D. Germline values: CDR1 DFQATT, CDR2 SNEGSKA (reference sequence). The CDR3 is 11 amino acids. Trimming pared 3 bases from V and 5 bases from J, leaving 7 bases between. CDR3 amino acids: CSARGRTEAFF. The CDR3 DNA is TGCAGTGCTAGGGGGAGGACTGAAGCTTTCTTT.

The chain carries TRBV11-2 and TRBJ1-1, with unresolved D. There are 15 residues in the CDR3. Trimming pared 2 bases from V and 1 base from J, leaving 11 bases between. CDR1 is SGHAT, CDR2 FQNNGV, per germline. This CDR3 reads CASSLLALGNTEAFF. In DNA, the CDR3 is TGTGCCAGCAGCTTACTGGCGCTAGGGAACACTGAAGCTTTCTTT.

This sequence joins TRBV29-1 and TRBJ2-1; a possible D gene is TRBD2 (5 bases). CDR1 and CDR2 from the germline V gene are SQVTM and ANQGSEA. This CDR3 is built from 14 residues. Trimming left V 7 bases short and J 0 bases short, with 13 bases between. This chain's CDR3 is CSGTDIDSYNEQFF. Here the CDR3 DNA reads TGCAGCGGGACTGACATTGACTCCTACAATGAGCAGTTCTTC.

This chain uses TRBV13 with TRBJ1-2; no reliable D call. This CDR3 is 14 amino acids long. Germline CDR1 reads PRHDT; CDR2 reads FYEKMQ (reference sequence). Trimming pared 5 bases from V and 3 bases from J, leaving 13 bases between. The CDR3, as DNA: TGTGCCAGCAGCGTCTTTCCGGGAGACTATGGCTACACCTTC. It codes for CASSVFPGDYGYTF.